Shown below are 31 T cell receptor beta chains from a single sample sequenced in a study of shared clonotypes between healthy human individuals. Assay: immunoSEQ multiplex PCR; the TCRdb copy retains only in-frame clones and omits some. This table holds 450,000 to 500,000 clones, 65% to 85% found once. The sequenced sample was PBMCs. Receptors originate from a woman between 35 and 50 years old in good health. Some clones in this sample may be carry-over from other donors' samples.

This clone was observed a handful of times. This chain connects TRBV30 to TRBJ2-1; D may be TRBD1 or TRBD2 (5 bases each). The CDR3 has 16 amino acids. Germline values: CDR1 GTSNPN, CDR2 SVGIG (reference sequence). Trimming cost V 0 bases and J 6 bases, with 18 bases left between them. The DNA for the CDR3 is TGTGCCTGGAGTGTAACCGGTAGCATGGGACCCAATGAGCAGTTCTTC. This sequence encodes CAWSVTGSMGPNEQFF.

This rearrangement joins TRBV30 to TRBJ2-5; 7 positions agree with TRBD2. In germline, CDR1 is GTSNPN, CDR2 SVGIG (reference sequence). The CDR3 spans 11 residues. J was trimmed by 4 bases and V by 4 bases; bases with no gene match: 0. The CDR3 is CAWTSGETQYF. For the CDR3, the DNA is TGTGCCTGGACTAGCGGAGAGACCCAGTACTTC. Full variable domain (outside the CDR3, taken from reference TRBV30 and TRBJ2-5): SQTIHQWPATLVQPVGSPLSLECTVEGTSNPNLYWYRQAAGRGLQLLFYSVGIGQISSEVPQNLSASRPQDRQFILSSKKLLLSDSGFYLCAWTSGETQYFGPGTRLLVL.

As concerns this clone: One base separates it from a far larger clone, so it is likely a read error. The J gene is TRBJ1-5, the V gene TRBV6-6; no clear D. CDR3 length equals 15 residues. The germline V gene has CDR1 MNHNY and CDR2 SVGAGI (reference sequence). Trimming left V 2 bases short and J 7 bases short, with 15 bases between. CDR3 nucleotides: TGTGCCAGCAGTTACCGGGGTTCGAGTACCCAGCCCCAGCATTTT. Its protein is CASSYRGSSTQPQHF.

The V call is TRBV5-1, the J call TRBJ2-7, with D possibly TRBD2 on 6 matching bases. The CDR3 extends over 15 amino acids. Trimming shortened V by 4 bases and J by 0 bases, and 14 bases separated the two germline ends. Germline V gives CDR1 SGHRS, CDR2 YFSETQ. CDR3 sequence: CASSQKTGVSYEQYF. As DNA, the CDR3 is TGCGCCAGCAGCCAAAAGACGGGAGTCTCCTACGAGCAGTACTTC.

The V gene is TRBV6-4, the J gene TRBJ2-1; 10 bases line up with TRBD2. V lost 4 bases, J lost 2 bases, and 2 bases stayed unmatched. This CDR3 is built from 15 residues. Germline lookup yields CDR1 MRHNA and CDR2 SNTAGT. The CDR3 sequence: CASSVLAGPYNEQFF. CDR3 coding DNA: TGTGCCAGCAGTGTACTAGCGGGGCCCTACAATGAGCAGTTCTTC.

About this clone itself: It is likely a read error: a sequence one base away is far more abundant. The CDR3 region has the DNA TGTGCCATCAGTGAGTCCGGGGACAGCGGGTCGGATACGCAGTATTTT. Protein sequence: CAISESGDSGSDTQYF. V gene TRBV10-3 combines with J gene TRBJ2-3; possible D gene TRBD1, 7 bases. V gave up 0 bases and J gave up 6 bases, with 16 bases separating them. From germline, CDR1 is ENHRY and CDR2 SYGVKD. The CDR3 sequence is 16 residues long.

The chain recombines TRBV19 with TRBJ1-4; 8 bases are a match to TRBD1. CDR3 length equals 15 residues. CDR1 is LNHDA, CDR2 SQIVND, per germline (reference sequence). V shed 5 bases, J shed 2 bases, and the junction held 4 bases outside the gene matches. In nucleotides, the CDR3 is TGTGCCAGTAGTGCCCGGACAGGGACTAATGAAAAACTGTTTTTT. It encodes CASSARTGTNEKLFF.

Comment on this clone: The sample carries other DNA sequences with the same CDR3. This CDR3 is CSASRSYEQYF. The DNA for the CDR3 is TGCAGTGCTAGCCGGTCCTACGAGCAGTACTTC. This sequence joins TRBV20-1 and TRBJ2-7; D remains unclear. The CDR3 is 11 amino acids. CDR1 DFQATT and CDR2 SNEGSKA come from the germline V gene (reference sequence). V was clipped by 3 bases and J by 1 base, with 4 bases between them.

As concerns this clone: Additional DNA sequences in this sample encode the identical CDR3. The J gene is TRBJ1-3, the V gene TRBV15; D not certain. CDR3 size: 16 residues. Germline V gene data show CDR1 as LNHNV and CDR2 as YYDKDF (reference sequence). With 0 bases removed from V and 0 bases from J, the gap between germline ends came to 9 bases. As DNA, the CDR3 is TGTGCCACCAGCAGAGACCGAGGTAGCTCTGGAAACACCATATATTTT. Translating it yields CATSRDRGSSGNTIYF.

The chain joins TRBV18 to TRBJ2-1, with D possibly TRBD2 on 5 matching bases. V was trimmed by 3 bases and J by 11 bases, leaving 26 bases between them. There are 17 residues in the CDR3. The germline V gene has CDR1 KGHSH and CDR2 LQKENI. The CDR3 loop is CASSPRINNDGVGQQFF. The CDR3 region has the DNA TGTGCCAGCTCACCTCGGATAAACAATGACGGGGTCGGACAGCAGTTCTTC.

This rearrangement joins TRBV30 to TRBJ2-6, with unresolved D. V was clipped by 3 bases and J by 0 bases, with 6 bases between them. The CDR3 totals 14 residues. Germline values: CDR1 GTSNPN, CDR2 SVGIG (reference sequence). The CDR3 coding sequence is TGTGCCTGGAGAGCTGTCTCTGGGGCCAACGTCCTGACTTTC. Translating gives CAWRAVSGANVLTF. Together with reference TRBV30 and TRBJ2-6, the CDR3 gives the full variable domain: SQTIHQWPATLVQPVGSPLSLECTVEGTSNPNLYWYRQAAGRGLQLLFYSVGIGQISSEVPQNLSASRPQDRQFILSSKKLLLSDSGFYLCAWRAVSGANVLTFGAGSRLTVL.

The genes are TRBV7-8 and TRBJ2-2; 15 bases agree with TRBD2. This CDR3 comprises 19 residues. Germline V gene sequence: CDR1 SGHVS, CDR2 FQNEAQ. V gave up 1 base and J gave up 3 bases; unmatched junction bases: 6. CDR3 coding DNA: TGTGCCAGCAGCTTAGTCGGGACTAGCGGGAGGCGAGACACCGGGGAGCTGTTTTTT. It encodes CASSLVGTSGRRDTGELFF. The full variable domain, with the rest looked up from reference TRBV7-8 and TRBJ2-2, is GAGVSQSPRYKVAKRGQDVALRCDPISGHVSLFWYQQALGQGPEFLTYFQNEAQLDKSGLPSDRFFAERPEGSVSTLKIQRTQQEDSAVYLCASSLVGTSGRRDTGELFFGEGSRLTVL.

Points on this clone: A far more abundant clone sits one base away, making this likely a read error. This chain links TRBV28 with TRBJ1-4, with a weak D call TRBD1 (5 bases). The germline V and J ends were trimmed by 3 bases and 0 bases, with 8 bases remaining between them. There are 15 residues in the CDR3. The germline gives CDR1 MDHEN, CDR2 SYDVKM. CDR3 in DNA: TGTGCCAGCAGTTTGGCGGGGGCAACTAATGAAAAACTGTTTTTT. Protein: CASSLAGATNEKLFF.

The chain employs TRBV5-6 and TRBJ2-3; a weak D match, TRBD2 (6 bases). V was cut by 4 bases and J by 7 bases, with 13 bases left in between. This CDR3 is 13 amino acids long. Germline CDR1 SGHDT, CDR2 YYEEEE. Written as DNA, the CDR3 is TGTGCCAGCAGCACCCCCGGGACTTATACGCAGTATTTT. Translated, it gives CASSTPGTYTQYF.

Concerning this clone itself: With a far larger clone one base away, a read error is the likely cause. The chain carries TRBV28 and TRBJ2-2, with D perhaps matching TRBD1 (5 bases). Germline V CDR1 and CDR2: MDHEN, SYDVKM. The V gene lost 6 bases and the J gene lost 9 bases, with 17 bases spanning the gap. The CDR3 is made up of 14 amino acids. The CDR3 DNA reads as TGTGCCAGCAGATATCTCCTTGGGGCCTGGGAGCTGTTTTTT. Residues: CASRYLLGAWELFF.

CDR3 sequence reads: CASSYSGTKSTDTQYF. CDR3 bases: TGTGCCAGCAGTTACTCCGGGACCAAAAGCACAGATACGCAGTATTTT. The chain has TRBV6-6 and TRBJ2-3; D tentatively fits TRBD1 or TRBD2 (5 bases each). V was trimmed by 0 bases and J by 0 bases, leaving 10 bases between them. The CDR3 consists of 16 residues. Germline V CDR1 and CDR2: MNHNY, SVGAGI (reference sequence).

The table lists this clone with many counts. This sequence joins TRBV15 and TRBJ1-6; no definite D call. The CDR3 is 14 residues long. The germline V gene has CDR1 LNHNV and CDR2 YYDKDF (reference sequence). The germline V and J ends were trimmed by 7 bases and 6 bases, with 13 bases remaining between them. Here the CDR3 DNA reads TGTGCCACCAAGGGAGTAGAGCTTAATTCACCCCTCCACTTT. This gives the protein CATKGVELNSPLHF.

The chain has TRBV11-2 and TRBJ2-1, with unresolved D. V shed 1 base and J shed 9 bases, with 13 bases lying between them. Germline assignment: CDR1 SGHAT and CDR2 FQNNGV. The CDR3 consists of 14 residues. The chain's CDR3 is CASSLVGVASEQFF. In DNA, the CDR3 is TGTGCCAGCAGCTTAGTGGGTGTGGCGTCTGAGCAGTTCTTC.

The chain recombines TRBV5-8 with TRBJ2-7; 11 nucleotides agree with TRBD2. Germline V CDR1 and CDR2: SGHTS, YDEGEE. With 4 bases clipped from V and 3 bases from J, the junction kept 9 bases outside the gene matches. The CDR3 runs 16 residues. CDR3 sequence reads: CASSAYSGRGYYEQYF. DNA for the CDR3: TGTGCCAGCAGCGCTTATAGCGGGAGGGGGTACTACGAGCAGTACTTC.

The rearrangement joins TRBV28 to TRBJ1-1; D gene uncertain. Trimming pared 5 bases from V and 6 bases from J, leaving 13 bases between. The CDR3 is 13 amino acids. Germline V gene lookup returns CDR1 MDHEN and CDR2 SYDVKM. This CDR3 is CASSRSRDAEAFF. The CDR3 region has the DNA TGTGCCAGCAGTCGCTCCCGAGACGCTGAAGCTTTCTTT.

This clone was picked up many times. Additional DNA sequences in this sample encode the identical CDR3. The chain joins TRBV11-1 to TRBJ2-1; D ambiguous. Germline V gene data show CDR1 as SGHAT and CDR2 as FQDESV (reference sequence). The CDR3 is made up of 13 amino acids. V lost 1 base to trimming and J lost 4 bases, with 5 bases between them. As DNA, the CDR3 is TGTGCCAGCAGCTTAGGACGGTACAATGAGCAGTTCTTC. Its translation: CASSLGRYNEQFF.

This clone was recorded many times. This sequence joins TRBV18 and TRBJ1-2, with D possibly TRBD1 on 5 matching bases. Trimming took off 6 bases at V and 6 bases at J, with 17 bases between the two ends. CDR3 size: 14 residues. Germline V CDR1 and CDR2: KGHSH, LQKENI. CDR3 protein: CASSLSRAEDGYTF. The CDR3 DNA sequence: TGTGCCAGCTCCCTGAGCAGGGCAGAGGATGGCTACACCTTC.

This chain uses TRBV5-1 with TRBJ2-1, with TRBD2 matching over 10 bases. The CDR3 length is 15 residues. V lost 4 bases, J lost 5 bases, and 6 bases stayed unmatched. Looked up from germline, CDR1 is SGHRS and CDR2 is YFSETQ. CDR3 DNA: TGCGCCAGCAGCCGCGGACTAGCGGTCAACAATGAGCAGTTCTTC. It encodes CASSRGLAVNNEQFF.

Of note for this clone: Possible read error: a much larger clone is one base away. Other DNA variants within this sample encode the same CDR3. The CDR3 DNA sequence: TGTGCCAGCAGTTCAGATACTGGACAGGCCAATGAGCAGTTCTTC. It translates to CASSSDTGQANEQFF. The chain links TRBV27 to TRBJ2-1; 7 bases are shared with TRBD1. Looked up from germline, CDR1 is MNHEY and CDR2 is SMNVEV (reference sequence). The J segment lost 6 bases and the V segment lost 4 bases, leaving 9 bases of the junction unmatched. The CDR3 sequence is 15 residues long.

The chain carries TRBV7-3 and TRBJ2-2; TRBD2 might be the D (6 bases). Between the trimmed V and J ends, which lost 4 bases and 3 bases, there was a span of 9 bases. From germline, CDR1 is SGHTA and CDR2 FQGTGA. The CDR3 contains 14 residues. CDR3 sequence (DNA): TGTGCCAGCAGCTACGGGACTTACACCGGGGAGCTGTTTTTT. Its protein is CASSYGTYTGELFF.

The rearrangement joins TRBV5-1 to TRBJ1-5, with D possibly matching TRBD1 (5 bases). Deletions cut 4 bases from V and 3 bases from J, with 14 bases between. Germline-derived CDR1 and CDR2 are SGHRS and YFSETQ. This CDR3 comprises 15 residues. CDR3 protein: CASSPFDSLNQPQHF. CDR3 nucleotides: TGCGCCAGCAGCCCTTTCGACAGCCTCAATCAGCCCCAGCATTTT.

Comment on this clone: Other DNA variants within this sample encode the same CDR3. The CDR3 loop reads CASSRGLQETQYF. The CDR3 DNA sequence: TGTGCCAGCAGCCGTGGACTTCAAGAGACCCAGTACTTC. The V gene is TRBV7-3, the J gene TRBJ2-5; the D gene is possibly TRBD2 (5 bases). The CDR3 sequence is 13 residues long. Germline V lookup: CDR1 SGHTA, CDR2 FQGTGA. The ends were cut back, 5 bases at V and 2 bases at J, with 9 bases in the middle. Full variable domain (remainder filled in from reference TRBV7-3 and TRBJ2-5): GAGVSQTPSNKVTEKGKYVELRCDPISGHTALYWYRQSLGQGPEFLIYFQGTGAADDSGLPNDRFFAVRPEGSVSTLKIQRTERGDSAVYLCASSRGLQETQYFGPGTRLLVL.

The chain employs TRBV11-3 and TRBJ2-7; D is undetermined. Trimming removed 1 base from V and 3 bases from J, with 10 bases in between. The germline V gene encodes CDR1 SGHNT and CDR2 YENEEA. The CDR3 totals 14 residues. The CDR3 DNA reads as TGTGCCAGCAGCTTAGGGACGGGCGGCTACGAGCAGTACTTC. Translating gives CASSLGTGGYEQYF.

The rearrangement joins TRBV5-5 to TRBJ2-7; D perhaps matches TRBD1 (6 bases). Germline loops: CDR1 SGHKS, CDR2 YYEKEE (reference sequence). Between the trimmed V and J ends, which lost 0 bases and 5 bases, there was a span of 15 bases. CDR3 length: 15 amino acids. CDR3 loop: CASSLEGTGWNEQYF. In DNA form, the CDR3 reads TGTGCCAGCAGCTTGGAGGGTACAGGGTGGAACGAGCAGTACTTC.

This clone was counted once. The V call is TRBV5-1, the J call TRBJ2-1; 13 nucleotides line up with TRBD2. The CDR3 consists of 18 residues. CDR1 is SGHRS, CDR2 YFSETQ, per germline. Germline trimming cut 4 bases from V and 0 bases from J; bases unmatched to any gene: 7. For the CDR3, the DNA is TGCGCCAGCAGCCCGGGACTAGCGGGGTTAAGCTCCTACAATGAGCAGTTCTTC. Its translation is CASSPGLAGLSSYNEQFF.

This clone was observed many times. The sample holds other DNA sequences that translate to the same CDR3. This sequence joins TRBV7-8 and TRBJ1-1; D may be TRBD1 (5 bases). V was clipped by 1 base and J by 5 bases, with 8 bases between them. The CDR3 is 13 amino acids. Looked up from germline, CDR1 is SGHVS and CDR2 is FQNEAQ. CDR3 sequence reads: CASSLEGRTEAFF. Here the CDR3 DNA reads TGTGCCAGCAGCTTAGAGGGGAGGACTGAAGCTTTCTTT.